This T cell receptor beta chain came from a study of T cell changes during pregnancy in multiple sclerosis. The table came from immunoSEQ multiplex PCR; TCRdb's copy has only in-frame clones and leaves some out. In the table there are 50,000 or so clones, approximately 92% of which are singletons. Between the trimmed V and J ends, which lost 0 bases and 0 bases, there was a span of 11 bases. Germline CDR1 is KGHSH and CDR2 is LQKENI. The CDR3 totals 16 residues. The TCR originated in a female donor in good health, enrolled as a control in a pregnancy study. Source: peripheral blood, taken after pregnancy. The chain is built from TRBV18 and TRBJ1-1; D not resolved. In DNA form, the CDR3 reads TGTGCCAGCTCACCACCGGCTCTTAATCTGAACACTGAAGCTTTCTTT. Amino acid sequence: CASSPPALNLNTEAFF.